This T cell receptor (beta chain) is drawn from a study of cytomegalovirus exposure and HLA in healthy donors. Use of 60 Vbeta and 13 Jbeta primers characterized the PCR. Measured with immunoSEQ multiplex PCR; TCRdb has only the in-frame clones, and not every one. The table records 100,000 or so clones, about three quarters of them present only once. This CDR3 contains 13 residues. Trimming took 7 bases from V and 0 from J, leaving 7 bases between them. The germline V gene encodes CDR1 LNHDA and CDR2 SQIVND (reference sequence). The TCR was taken from a female donor in good health and CMV-seropositive. This chain uses TRBV19 with TRBJ1-5; D is uncertain. The specimen was PBMCs. The CDR3 loop reads CASTGNSNQPQHF. Written as DNA, the CDR3 is TGTGCCAGTACGGGGAATAGCAATCAGCCCCAGCATTTT.